This is a list of T cell receptor beta chains from one sample in a study of cytomegalovirus exposure and HLA in healthy donors. Clones were read by immunoSEQ multiplex PCR, and TCRdb kept only the in-frame ones, dropping some. This sample has roughly 170,000 clones; roughly 80% occur once, and the top ten carry 2.5% to 3.5%. The sequencing input was PBMCs. Receptors were obtained from a woman younger than 30 in good health and CMV-seropositive. The CDR3 runs from the conserved cysteine through the conserved F or W. The D gene is left open where the match is weak.

d_gene	v_gene	j_gene	CDR3aa
TRBD2	TRBV5-8	TRBJ2-5	CASSLAGLAGLQETQYF
TRBD1	TRBV2	TRBJ2-5	CASSEFRTGQETQYF
TRBD2	TRBV5-1	TRBJ2-3	CASLAGVGADTQYF
TRBD1	TRBV7-2	TRBJ1-6	CASSLDLSTGRSPLHF
TRBD1	TRBV13	TRBJ2-2	CASRKQGAGELFF
NA	TRBV5-1	TRBJ2-1	CASSLGGPGASEQFF
NA	TRBV6-4	TRBJ2-2	CASSEGDTGELFF
NA	TRBV5-1	TRBJ1-1	CASSPGVLENTEAFF
NA	TRBV9	TRBJ2-3	CASSVADWYDTQYF
NA	TRBV25-1	TRBJ1-5	CASSALQGSPQHF
NA	TRBV9	TRBJ2-2	CASSVEAGNTGELFF
NA	TRBV5-4	TRBJ2-2	CASSPARQTNTGELFF
NA	TRBV27	TRBJ2-5	CASTQQKLGQETQYF
NA	TRBV4-1	TRBJ2-1	CASSQVHGGPGNEQFF
TRBD2	TRBV6-5	TRBJ2-7	CASSSSRGAYEQYF
NA	TRBV5-4	TRBJ1-2	CASSLVGSTRHGYTF
NA	TRBV28	TRBJ1-2	CASRGGGGMDYGYTF
NA	TRBV5-5	TRBJ1-4	CASNREGATNEKLFF
NA	TRBV5-4	TRBJ1-6	CASSQDRNGSPLHF
NA	TRBV7-9	TRBJ2-2	CASSALLGETGELFF
NA	TRBV5-4	TRBJ1-1	CASSTTENTEAFF
NA	TRBV9	TRBJ2-3	CASSVGRVPNTQYF
TRBD2	TRBV15	TRBJ2-5	CATSGGGVQETQYF
NA	TRBV11-2	TRBJ2-3	CASSLRSRWAAPDTQYF
NA	TRBV6-1	TRBJ1-3	CASSESGDSGNTIYF
TRBD2	TRBV7-2	TRBJ2-5	CASSLGGGGYETQYF
NA	TRBV7-6	TRBJ2-5	CASSLAGHNQETQYF
TRBD2	TRBV7-3	TRBJ2-1	CASSLNRGLAGIGNEQFF
NA	TRBV7-8	TRBJ2-1	CASSSMWDLRGGEQFF
TRBD1	TRBV5-5	TRBJ2-7	CASSGGQGPYEQYF
NA	TRBV27	TRBJ1-2	CASSSGGGTGYYGYTF
NA	TRBV5-4	TRBJ1-1	CASSLTENTEAFF
NA	TRBV18	TRBJ1-2	CASSPLVGDGYTF
NA	TRBV2	TRBJ1-6	CASTRKAANSPLHF
TRBD1	TRBV5-1	TRBJ2-1	CASSLGPRTGVNRSYNEQFF
NA	TRBV19	TRBJ1-6	CASSMQGGGSPLHF
NA	TRBV29-1	TRBJ2-3	CSVELGQADTQYF
TRBD1	TRBV6-1	TRBJ1-2	CASSEESGDRALYGYTF
NA	TRBV5-1	TRBJ2-1	CASSPQGGKQFF
NA	TRBV6-1	TRBJ2-2	CASTQGGFAGELFF
NA	TRBV5-1	TRBJ2-3	CASSLDRGTDTQYF
NA	TRBV29-1	TRBJ1-2	CSVEAGGYTF
TRBD2	TRBV9	TRBJ2-1	CASSVLAGVGEQFF
TRBD1	TRBV7-9	TRBJ2-5	CASSLETGAETQYF
NA	TRBV9	TRBJ2-7	CASSSNEHRGNYEQYF